These 3 T cell receptor beta chains originate from one sample sequenced in a study of cytomegalovirus exposure and HLA in healthy donors listed by TCRdb under 2017. Libraries were made using the immunoSEQ multiplex PCR assay. TCRdb mirrors the immuneACCESS table, restricted to in-frame sequences. Some clones are absent from its copies; in checked studies, under half trace to an unresolved V gene, and the reason for the others is unknown. This sample comprises some 79,000 clones, about 93% of them detected only once. The ten largest clones add up to under 4% of the sample. The sequenced sample was PBMCs. These receptors were taken from a woman aged 18-29 years in good health and CMV-seropositive.

The V call is TRBV29-1, the J call TRBJ2-7; 8 bases line up with TRBD1. Germline loops: CDR1 SQVTM, CDR2 ANQGSEA. CDR3 length equals 13 residues. V was pared by 7 bases and J by 2 bases, with 7 bases of the junction left unmatched. The CDR3 is CSATQGGAYEQYF. The CDR3 nucleotides read TGCAGCGCGACACAGGGGGGAGCCTACGAGCAGTACTTC.

The V gene is TRBV28, the J gene TRBJ2-7; 7 bases line up with TRBD1. CDR1 MDHEN and CDR2 SYDVKM come from the germline V gene. The V gene end was trimmed by 1 base and the J gene end by 4 bases; junction bases not matched to a gene: 1. This CDR3 has 13 residues. The CDR3 sequence is CASSLSQGYEQYF. Written as DNA, the CDR3 is TGTGCCAGCAGTTTATCACAGGGGTACGAGCAGTACTTC.

This chain joins TRBV5-1 and TRBJ2-1; TRBD1 aligns across 7 bases. CDR1 is SGHRS, CDR2 YFSETQ, per germline. The CDR3 is 14 residues long. The J segment lost 4 bases and the V segment lost 5 bases, leaving 6 bases of the junction unmatched. In DNA, the CDR3 is TGCGCCAGCAGTCCGGGACAGAAATACAATGAGCAGTTCTTC. Translation: CASSPGQKYNEQFF.